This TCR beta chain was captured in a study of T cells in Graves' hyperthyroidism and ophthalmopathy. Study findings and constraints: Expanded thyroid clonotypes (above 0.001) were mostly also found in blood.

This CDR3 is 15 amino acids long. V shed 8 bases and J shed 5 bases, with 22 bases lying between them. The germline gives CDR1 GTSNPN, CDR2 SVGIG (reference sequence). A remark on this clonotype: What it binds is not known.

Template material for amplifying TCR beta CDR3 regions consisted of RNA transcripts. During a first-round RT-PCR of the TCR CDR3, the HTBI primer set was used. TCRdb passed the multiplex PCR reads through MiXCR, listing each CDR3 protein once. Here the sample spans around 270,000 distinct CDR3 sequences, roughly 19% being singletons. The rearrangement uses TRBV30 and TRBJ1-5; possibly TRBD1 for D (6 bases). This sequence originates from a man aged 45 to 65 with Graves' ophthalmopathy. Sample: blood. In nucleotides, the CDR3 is TGTGCCAGTTCCTCGGGGGGGGCGGGGGATCAGCCCCAGCATTTT. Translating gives CASSSGGAGDQPQHF. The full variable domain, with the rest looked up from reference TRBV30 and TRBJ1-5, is SQTIHQWPATLVQPVGSPLSLECTVEGTSNPNLYWYRQAAGRGLQLLFYSVGIGQISSEVPQNLSASRPQDRQFILSSKKLLLSDSGFYLCASSSGGAGDQPQHFGDGTRLSIL.